This T cell receptor beta chain was recorded in a study of T cell changes during pregnancy in multiple sclerosis. The repertoire was sequenced with immunoSEQ multiplex PCR; TCRdb's copy has only in-frame clones and lacks some. Of 40,000 or so clones listed, over 85% are singletons. CDR1 and CDR2 (germline): SGHDT, YYEEEE. This CDR3 is 17 amino acids long. The J segment lost 4 bases and the V segment lost 4 bases, leaving 11 bases of the junction unmatched. The sequence came from a female donor with multiple sclerosis, enrolled in a pregnancy study. The sequences come from peripheral blood, collected before pregnancy. The chain links TRBV5-6 to TRBJ2-3; 11 nucleotides agree with TRBD2. The CDR3 DNA is TGTGCCAGCAGCCTCTATATAGCGGGAGGGGCGGCAGATACGCAGTATTTT. Amino acid sequence: CASSLYIAGGAADTQYF. The variable domain in full, completed from reference TRBV5-6 and TRBJ2-3, reads DAGVTQSPTHLIKTRGQQVTLRCSPKSGHDTVSWYQQALGQGPQFIFQYYEEEERQRGNFPDRFSGHQFPNYSSELNVNALLLGDSALYLCASSLYIAGGAADTQYFGPGTRLTVL.